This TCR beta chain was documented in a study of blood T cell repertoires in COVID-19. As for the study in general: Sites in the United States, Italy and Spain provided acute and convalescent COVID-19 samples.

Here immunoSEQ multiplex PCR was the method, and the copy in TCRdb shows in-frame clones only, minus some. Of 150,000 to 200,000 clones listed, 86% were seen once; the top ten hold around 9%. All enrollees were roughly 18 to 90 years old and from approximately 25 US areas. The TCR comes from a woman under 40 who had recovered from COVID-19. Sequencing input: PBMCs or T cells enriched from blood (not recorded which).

CDR3 loop: CASSTGGLTNEKLFF. CDR3 nucleotides: TGTGCCAGCAGCACAGGGGGCCTAACTAATGAAAAACTGTTTTTT. The chain has TRBV9 and TRBJ1-4, with TRBD1 matching over 9 bases. The CDR3 totals 15 residues. The junction had 2 bases not matched to a gene; V was cut back by 4 bases and J by 1 base. Germline values: CDR1 SGDLS, CDR2 YYNGEE.